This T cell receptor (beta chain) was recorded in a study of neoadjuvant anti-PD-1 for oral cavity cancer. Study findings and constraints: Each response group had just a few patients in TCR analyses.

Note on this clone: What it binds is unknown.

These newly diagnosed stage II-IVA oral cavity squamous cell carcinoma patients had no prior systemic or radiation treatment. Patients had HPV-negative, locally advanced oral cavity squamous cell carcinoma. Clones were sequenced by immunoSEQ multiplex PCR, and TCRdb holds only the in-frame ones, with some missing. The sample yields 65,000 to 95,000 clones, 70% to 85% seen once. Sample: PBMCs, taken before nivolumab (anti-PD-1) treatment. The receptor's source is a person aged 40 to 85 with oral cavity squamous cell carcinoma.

DNA for the CDR3: TGTGCCAGCAGTTCTCGGGGTGCGGAGACCCAGTACTTC. This encodes CASSSRGAETQYF. The chain has TRBV6-5 and TRBJ2-5, with D possibly being TRBD2 (5 bases). The CDR3 has 13 residues. Germline values: CDR1 MNHEY, CDR2 SVGAGI. Trimming left V 4 bases short and J 5 bases short, with 11 bases between.